The entry below gives a single T cell receptor (beta chain) sequence along with its context. As yet, its antigen is unknown. This sample is part of a study of PD-L1 blockade in urothelial cancer. The time point is: peripheral blood 6 weeks after treatment start. Here immunoSEQ multiplex PCR was the method, and the copy in TCRdb shows in-frame clones only, minus some. The sample has 90,000 to 130,000 clones, 75% to 95% seen once; the top ten hold more than 3%. Trimming took 9 bases from V and 3 from J, leaving 13 bases between them. Germline V CDR1 and CDR2: SGDLS, YYNGEE. CDR3 length equals 13 residues. Notes on the study in general: By 3 weeks, tumor-associated blood clones had expanded more in durable-benefit patients.

V is TRBV9 and J is TRBJ2-1, with D hard to call. Sequencing used PBMCs, obtained around atezolizumab (anti-PD-L1) treatment. The receptor's source is a man between 60 and 75 years old with urothelial cancer. The CDR3: CATLGQDYNEQFF. The DNA of the CDR3 is TGTGCCACACTTGGCCAGGACTACAATGAGCAGTTCTTC.